Below are 10 T cell receptor beta chains sequenced from a single sample in a study of blood T cell repertoires in COVID-19 (dated by TCRdb to 2018 to 2020). The library was obtained by the immunoSEQ multiplex PCR assay. Entries here come from immuneACCESS through TCRdb and include only in-frame sequences with V and J called. Some clones fail to appear in such tables; in the studies checked, an unresolved V gene covers under half of the shortfall, and the cause of the remainder is unknown. The sample has approximately 110,000 clones on record, less than 75% of them singletons. The ten largest make up more than 0.8% of the sample. The specimen sequenced was peripheral blood. The receptors come from a human donor with acute or convalescent COVID-19. The donor label of this sample is uncertain.

V usage is TRBV28 and J usage is TRBJ2-7; 11 nucleotides line up with TRBD2. V trimming: 3 bases; J trimming: 4 bases; junction bases outside the gene matches: 5. CDR1 MDHEN and CDR2 SYDVKM come from the germline V gene. The CDR3 is 15 residues long. DNA of the CDR3: TGTGCCAGCAGTTTGGGGACTAGCGGCACTTACGAGCAGTACGTC. Amino acid sequence: CASSLGTSGTYEQYV.

The rearrangement uses TRBV18 and TRBJ2-5; 8 bases are shared with TRBD2. V shed 3 bases and J 1 base; nucleotides not matched to a gene: 7. CDR1 is KGHSH, CDR2 LQKENI, per germline. The CDR3 consists of 16 residues. In nucleotides, the CDR3 is TGTGCCAGCTCACCCCTCGTCGGGGGGGGCCAAGAGACCCAGTACTTC. Residues: CASSPLVGGGQETQYF.

The J gene is TRBJ1-4, the V gene TRBV6-5; D remains unclear. Between the trimmed V and J ends, which lost 8 bases and 11 bases, there was a span of 21 bases. Germline loops: CDR1 MNHEY, CDR2 SVGAGI. The CDR3 totals 14 residues. CDR3 sequence reads: CASQTSGGVKKLFF. DNA of the CDR3: TGTGCCAGCCAAACCTCTGGCGGGGTGAAGAAACTGTTTTTT.

The J gene is TRBJ2-2, the V gene TRBV5-6, with a tentative D call TRBD2 (6 bases). V was pared by 3 bases and J by 4 bases, with 13 bases between. The V gene's germline CDR1 is SGHDT and CDR2 YYEEEE. The CDR3 runs to 15 residues. The CDR3 region is CASSSPGLGTGELFF. As DNA, the CDR3 is TGTGCCAGCAGCTCCCCGGGACTTGGCACCGGGGAGCTGTTTTTT.

V is TRBV6-1 and J is TRBJ1-4; D is undetermined. With 2 bases removed from V and 4 bases from J, the gap between germline ends came to 11 bases. Germline V CDR1 and CDR2: MNHNS, SASEGT. The CDR3 consists of 15 residues. CDR3 DNA: TGTGCCAGCAGTGAAAGCGGCAGACTTAATGAAAAACTGTTTTTT. It encodes CASSESGRLNEKLFF.

On this clone itself: Other DNA sequences in the sample encode the same CDR3. This sequence joins TRBV5-5 and TRBJ2-7, with 8 bases fitting TRBD1. The CDR3 is 15 amino acids. The junction had 6 bases not matched to a gene; V was cut back by 4 bases and J by 0 bases. Germline V CDR1 and CDR2: SGHKS, YYEKEE (reference sequence). CDR3 coding DNA: TGTGCCAGCAGCCTATGGGACAGGAGCTCCTACGAGCAGTACGTC. This gives the protein CASSLWDRSSYEQYV.

The V call is TRBV10-1, the J call TRBJ2-3, with D maybe TRBD2 (6 bases). Trimming took 1 base from V and 3 from J, leaving 11 bases between them. The CDR3 has 15 residues. CDR1 is WNHNN and CDR2 is SYGVQD in the germline V gene (reference sequence). This CDR3 is CASSELGDSTDTQYF. The CDR3 DNA is TGCGCCAGCAGTGAGTTGGGGGACTCGACAGATACGCAGTATTTT.

This clone is a singleton in its sample. The CDR3: CASSKTGGWGNTIYF. In DNA form, the CDR3 reads TGTGCCAGCAGCAAGACAGGGGGTTGGGGAAACACCATATATTTT. The rearrangement uses TRBV6-5 and TRBJ1-3; 9 bases fit TRBD1. Germline V lookup: CDR1 MNHEY, CDR2 SVGAGI. J gave up 4 bases and V 6 bases, and 7 bases lay outside the gene matches. There are 15 residues in the CDR3.

The chain recombines TRBV9 with TRBJ1-6; 10 bases are a match to TRBD1. CDR1 SGDLS and CDR2 YYNGEE come from the germline V gene. The CDR3 is made up of 16 amino acids. V lost 4 bases, J lost 10 bases, and 11 bases stayed unmatched. The CDR3, as DNA: TGTGCCAGCAGCCCGGGACAGGGGCTGCAATACTCACCCCTCCACTTT. It is translated as CASSPGQGLQYSPLHF.

The genes are TRBV11-2 and TRBJ2-7; a possible D gene is TRBD1 (6 bases). Germline lookup yields CDR1 SGHAT and CDR2 FQNNGV. V was cut by 3 bases and J by 0 bases, with 9 bases left in between. This CDR3 spans 14 amino acids. In DNA, the CDR3 is TGTGCCAGCAGCTTTAACAGGGTCTCCTACGAGCAGTACGTC. Its translation: CASSFNRVSYEQYV.